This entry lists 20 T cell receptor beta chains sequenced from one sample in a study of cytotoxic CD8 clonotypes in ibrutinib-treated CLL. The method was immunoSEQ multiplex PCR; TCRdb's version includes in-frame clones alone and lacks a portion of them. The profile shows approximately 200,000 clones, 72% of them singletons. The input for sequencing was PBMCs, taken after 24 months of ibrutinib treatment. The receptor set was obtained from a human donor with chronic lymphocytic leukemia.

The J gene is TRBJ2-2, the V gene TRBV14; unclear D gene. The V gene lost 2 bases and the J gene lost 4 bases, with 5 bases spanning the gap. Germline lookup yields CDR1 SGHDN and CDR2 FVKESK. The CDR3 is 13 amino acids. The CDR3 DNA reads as TGTGCCAGCAGCCAATACCTCACCGGGGAGCTGTTTTTT. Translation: CASSQYLTGELFF.

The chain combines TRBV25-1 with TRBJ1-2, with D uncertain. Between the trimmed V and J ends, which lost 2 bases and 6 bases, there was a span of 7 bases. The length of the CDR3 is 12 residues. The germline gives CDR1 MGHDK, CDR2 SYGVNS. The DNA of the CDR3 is TGTGCCAGCAGTGAACTCCTTGATGGCTACACCTTC. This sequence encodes CASSELLDGYTF.

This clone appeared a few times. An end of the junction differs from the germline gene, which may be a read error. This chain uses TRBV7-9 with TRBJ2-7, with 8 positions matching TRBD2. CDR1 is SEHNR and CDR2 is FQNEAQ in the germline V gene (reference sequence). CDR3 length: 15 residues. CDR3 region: CASSGPLGAGARKEF. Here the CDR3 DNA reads TGTGCCAGCAGCGGACCTTTGGGAGCGGGAGCTCGTAAGGAATTC.

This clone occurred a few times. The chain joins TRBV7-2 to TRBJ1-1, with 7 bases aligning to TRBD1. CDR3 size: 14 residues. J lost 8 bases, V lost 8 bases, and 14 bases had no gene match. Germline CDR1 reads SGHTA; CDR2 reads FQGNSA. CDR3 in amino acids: CASPHGQDKIEAFF. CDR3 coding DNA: TGTGCCAGCCCACATGGACAGGACAAGATAGAAGCTTTCTTT.

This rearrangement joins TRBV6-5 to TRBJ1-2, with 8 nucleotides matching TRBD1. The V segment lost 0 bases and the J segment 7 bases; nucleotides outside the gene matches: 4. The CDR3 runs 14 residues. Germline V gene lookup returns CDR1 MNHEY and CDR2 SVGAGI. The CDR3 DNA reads TGTGCCAGCAGTTACTCGACAGGGGACTCTGGCTACACCTTC. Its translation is CASSYSTGDSGYTF.

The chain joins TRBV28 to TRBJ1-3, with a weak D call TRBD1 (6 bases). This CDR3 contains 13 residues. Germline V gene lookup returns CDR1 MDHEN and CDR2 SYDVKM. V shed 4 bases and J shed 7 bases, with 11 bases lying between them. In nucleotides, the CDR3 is TGTGCCAGCAGTTGGACAGTTTCCAACACCATATATTTT. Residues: CASSWTVSNTIYF.

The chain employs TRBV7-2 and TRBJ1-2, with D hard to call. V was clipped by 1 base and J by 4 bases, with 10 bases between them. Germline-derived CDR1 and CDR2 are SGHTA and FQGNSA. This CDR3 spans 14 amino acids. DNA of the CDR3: TGTGCCAGCAGCTTAGACCAGGCCGCCTATGGCTACACCTTC. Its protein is CASSLDQAAYGYTF.

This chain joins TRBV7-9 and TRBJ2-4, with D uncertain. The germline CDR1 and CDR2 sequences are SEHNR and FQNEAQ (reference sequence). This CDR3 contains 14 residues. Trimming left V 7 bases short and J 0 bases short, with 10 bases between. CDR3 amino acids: CASNEILAKNIQYF. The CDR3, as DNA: TGTGCCAGCAACGAAATTCTAGCCAAAAACATTCAGTACTTC.

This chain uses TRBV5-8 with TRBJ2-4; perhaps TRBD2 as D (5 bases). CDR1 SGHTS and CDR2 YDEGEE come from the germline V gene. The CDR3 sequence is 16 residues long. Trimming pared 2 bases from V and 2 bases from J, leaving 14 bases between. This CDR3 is CASSFMRVSTKNIQYF. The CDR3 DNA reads TGTGCCAGCAGCTTTATGAGGGTTTCGACCAAAAACATTCAGTACTTC. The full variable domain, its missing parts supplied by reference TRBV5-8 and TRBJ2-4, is EAGVTQSPTHLIKTRGQQATLRCSPISGHTSVYWYQQALGLGLQFLLWYDEGEERNRGNFPPRFSGRQFPNYSSELNVNALELEDSALYLCASSFMRVSTKNIQYFGAGTRLSVL.

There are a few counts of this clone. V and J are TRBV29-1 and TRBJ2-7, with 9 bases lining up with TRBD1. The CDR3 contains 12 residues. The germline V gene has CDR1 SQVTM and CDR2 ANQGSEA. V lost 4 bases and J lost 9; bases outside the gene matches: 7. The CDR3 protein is CSVAGQGPLQYF. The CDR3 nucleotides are TGCAGCGTTGCCGGACAGGGGCCCCTGCAGTACTTC.

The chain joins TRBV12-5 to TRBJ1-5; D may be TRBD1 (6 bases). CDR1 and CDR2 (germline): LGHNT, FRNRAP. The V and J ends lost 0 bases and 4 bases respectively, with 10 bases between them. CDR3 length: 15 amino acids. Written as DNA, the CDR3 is TGTGCTAGTGGTTTGGTTATAGGGGGTAATCAGCCCCAGCATTTT. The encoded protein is CASGLVIGGNQPQHF.

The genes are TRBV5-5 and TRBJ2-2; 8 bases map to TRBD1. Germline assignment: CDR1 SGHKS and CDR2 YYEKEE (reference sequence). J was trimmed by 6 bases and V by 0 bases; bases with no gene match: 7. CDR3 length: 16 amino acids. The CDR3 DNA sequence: TGTGCCAGCAGCTTGGTGGACAGGGTAGGGGCCGGGGAGCTGTTTTTT. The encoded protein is CASSLVDRVGAGELFF.

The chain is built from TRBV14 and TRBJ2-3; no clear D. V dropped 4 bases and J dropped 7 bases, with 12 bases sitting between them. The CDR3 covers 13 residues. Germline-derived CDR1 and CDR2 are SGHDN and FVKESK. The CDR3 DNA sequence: TGTGCCAGCAGCCGCTCGACGAGCAATACGCAGTATTTT. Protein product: CASSRSTSNTQYF.

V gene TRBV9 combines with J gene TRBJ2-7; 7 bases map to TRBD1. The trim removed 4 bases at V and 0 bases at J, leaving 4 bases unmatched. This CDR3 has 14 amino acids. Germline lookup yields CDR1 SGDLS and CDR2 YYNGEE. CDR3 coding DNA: TGTGCCAGCAGCATAACAGGGGACTCCTACGAGCAGTACTTC. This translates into CASSITGDSYEQYF.

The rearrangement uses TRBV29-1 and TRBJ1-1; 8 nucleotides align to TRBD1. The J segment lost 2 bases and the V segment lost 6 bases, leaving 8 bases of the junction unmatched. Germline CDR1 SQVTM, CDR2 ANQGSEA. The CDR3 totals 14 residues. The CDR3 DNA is TGCAGCGTCGGGGTGACAGGGGCTAACACTGAAGCTTTCTTT. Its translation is CSVGVTGANTEAFF. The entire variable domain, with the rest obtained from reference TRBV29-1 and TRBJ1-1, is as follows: SAVISQKPSRDICQRGTSLTIQCQVDSQVTMMFWYRQQPGQSLTLIATANQGSEATYESGFVIDKFPISRPNLTFSTLTVSNMSPEDSSIYLCSVGVTGANTEAFFGQGTRLTVV.

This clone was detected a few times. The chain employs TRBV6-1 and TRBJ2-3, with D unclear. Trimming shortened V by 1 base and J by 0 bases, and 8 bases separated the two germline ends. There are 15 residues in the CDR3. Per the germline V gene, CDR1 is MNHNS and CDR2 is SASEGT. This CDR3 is CASSEGGVSTDTQYF. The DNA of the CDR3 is TGTGCCAGCAGTGAAGGCGGCGTTAGCACAGATACGCAGTATTTT.

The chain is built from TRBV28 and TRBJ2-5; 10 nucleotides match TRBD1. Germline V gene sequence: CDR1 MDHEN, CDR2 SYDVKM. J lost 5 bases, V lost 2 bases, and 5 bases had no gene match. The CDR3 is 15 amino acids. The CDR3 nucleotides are TGTGCCAGCAGTTTAAGGGACAGGGGATGGGAGACCCAGTACTTC. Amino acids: CASSLRDRGWETQYF.

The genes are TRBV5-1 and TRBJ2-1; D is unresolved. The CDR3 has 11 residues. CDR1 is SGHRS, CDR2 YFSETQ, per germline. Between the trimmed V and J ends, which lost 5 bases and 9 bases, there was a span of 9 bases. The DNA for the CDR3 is TGCGCCAGCAGAGTAGTTGGTGAGCAGTTCTTC. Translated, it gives CASRVVGEQFF.

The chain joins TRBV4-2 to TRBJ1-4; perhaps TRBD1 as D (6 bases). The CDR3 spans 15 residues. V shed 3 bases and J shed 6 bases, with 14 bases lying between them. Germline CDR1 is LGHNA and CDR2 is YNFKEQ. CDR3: CASSHPGVQDEKLFF. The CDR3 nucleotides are TGTGCCAGCAGCCATCCAGGGGTCCAGGATGAAAAACTGTTTTTT.

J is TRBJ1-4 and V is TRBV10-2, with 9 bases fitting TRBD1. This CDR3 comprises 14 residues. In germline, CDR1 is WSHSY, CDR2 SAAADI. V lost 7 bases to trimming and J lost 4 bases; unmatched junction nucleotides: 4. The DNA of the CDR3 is TGCGCCAGCAACCCGACAGGGGGTAATGAAAAACTGTTTTTT. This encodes CASNPTGGNEKLFF.